The 10 T cell receptor beta chains listed next were all sequenced from one sample in a study of molecular identifiers for immune sequencing clone quantification. One entry per CDR3 protein results from TCRdb running MiXCR on the PCR reads. This sample has some 9,800 distinct CDR3 sequences, with approximately 20% found just once. Sequenced sample: naive CD8+ T cells from blood, with Jurkat cell RNA spiked in. Specified subset: FACS-sorted CD8+CD4-CCR7+CD45RA+ naive T cells. The receptors here all came from a human donor in good health. Some libraries in this study had Jurkat cell RNA spiked in.

The V gene is TRBV7-9, the J gene TRBJ2-7, with TRBD1 identical over 8 bases. V lost 5 bases to trimming and J lost 6 bases; unmatched junction nucleotides: 3. The CDR3 is 12 residues long. Germline CDR1 and CDR2: SEHNR and FQNEAQ (reference sequence). Here the CDR3 reads CASSQTGGEQYF. CDR3 sequence (DNA): TGTGCCAGCAGCCAAACAGGGGGCGAGCAGTACTTC.

This clonotype is medium-sized in the sample. The rearrangement links TRBV13 to TRBJ2-7; D might be TRBD2 (5 bases). Between the trimmed V and J ends, which lost 5 bases and 0 bases, there was a span of 8 bases. Germline values: CDR1 PRHDT, CDR2 FYEKMQ (reference sequence). This CDR3 has 13 amino acids. CDR3 DNA: TGTGCCAGCAGCCCGGGGTCCTCCTACGAGCAGTACTTC. Its translation: CASSPGSSYEQYF.

By its share, this clonotype is medium-sized. The chain joins TRBV6-1 to TRBJ2-3; TRBD1 agrees at 7 bases. Germline assignment: CDR1 MNHNS and CDR2 SASEGT. There are 16 residues in the CDR3. The V segment lost 8 bases and the J segment 2 bases; nucleotides outside the gene matches: 13. CDR3 amino acids: CASRYLRDRYTDTQYF. Written as DNA, the CDR3 is TGTGCCAGCCGCTACCTCCGGGACAGATACACAGATACGCAGTATTTT.

The genes are TRBV7-8 and TRBJ1-1; the match to TRBD1 covers 8 bases. In germline, CDR1 is SGHVS, CDR2 FQNEAQ. V lost 1 base to trimming and J lost 4 bases; unmatched junction nucleotides: 2. The CDR3 is 14 residues long. CDR3: CASSLVQGATEAFF. Written as DNA, the CDR3 is TGTGCCAGCAGCTTAGTCCAGGGGGCCACTGAAGCTTTCTTT.

This clonotype is termed medium-sized (0.01 to 0.1%). V and J are TRBV7-6 and TRBJ2-7, with a tentative D call TRBD2 (5 bases). Per the germline V gene, CDR1 is SGHVS and CDR2 is FNYEAQ. Deletions cut 4 bases from V and 5 bases from J, with 12 bases between. This CDR3 region has 13 residues. The CDR3 is CASSSGGSDEQYF. In DNA, the CDR3 is TGTGCCAGCAGCTCGGGCGGGTCGGACGAGCAGTACTTC.

This clonotype was found many times. The chain uses TRBV7-2 and TRBJ2-7; perhaps TRBD1 as D (5 bases). CDR1 and CDR2 (germline): SGHTA, FQGNSA. The CDR3 extends over 15 amino acids. V lost 1 base, J lost 0 bases, and 10 bases lay in between. The CDR3 nucleotides read TGTGCCAGCAGCTTAGTGACAGCGAGCTCCTACGAGCAGTACTTC. Residues: CASSLVTASSYEQYF. The whole variable domain, remainder taken from reference TRBV7-2 and TRBJ2-7, is GAGVSQSPSNKVTEKGKDVELRCDPISGHTALYWYRQSLGQGLEFLIYFQGNSAPDKSGLPSDRFSAERTGGSVSTLTIQRTQQEDSAVYLCASSLVTASSYEQYFGPGTRLTVT.

Relative to its sample, this clonotype is medium-sized. This chain joins TRBV27 and TRBJ2-6; unclear D gene. Trimming pared 2 bases from V and 0 bases from J, leaving 8 bases between. The CDR3 extends over 16 amino acids. Per germline, CDR1 MNHEY and CDR2 SMNVEV (reference sequence). Written as DNA, the CDR3 is TGTGCCAGCAGTTTAAAAACCGCCTCTGGGGCCAACGTCCTGACTTTC. It codes for CASSLKTASGANVLTF.

This clonotype was found many times. V usage is TRBV11-2 and J usage is TRBJ2-5; D not resolved. Trimming removed 5 bases at V and 3 bases at J, with 13 bases between. The CDR3 extends over 14 amino acids. CDR1 and CDR2 (germline): SGHAT, FQNNGV. The DNA of the CDR3 is TGTGCCAGCAGCCGCCTCGAAGGGAAAGAGACCCAGTACTTC. Encoded protein: CASSRLEGKETQYF. The full variable domain, its missing parts supplied by reference TRBV11-2 and TRBJ2-5, is EAGVAQSPRYKIIEKRQSVAFWCNPISGHATLYWYQQILGQGPKLLIQFQNNGVVDDSQLPKDRFSAERLKGVDSTLKIQPAKLEDSAVYLCASSRLEGKETQYFGPGTRLLVL.

This clonotype is deemed medium-sized. The J gene is TRBJ2-3, the V gene TRBV29-1; 14 bases are a match to TRBD2. Trimming took 7 bases from V and 1 from J; bases not matched to a gene: 7. The V gene's germline CDR1 is SQVTM and CDR2 ANQGSEA. This CDR3 spans 16 amino acids. CDR3 region: CSGDGTSGRGTDTQYF. CDR3 nucleotides: TGCAGCGGCGACGGGACTAGCGGGAGAGGCACAGATACGCAGTATTTT.

This clonotype has a handful of counts. A much larger clonotype is one base distant, so this may be a read error. V is TRBV4-1 and J is TRBJ2-7, with TRBD2 matching over 9 bases. Near its end, the DNA agrees better with TRBJ2-1, so the J call may be wrong. Per germline, CDR1 MGHRA and CDR2 YSYEKL. The CDR3 has 15 residues. In DNA form, the CDR3 reads TGCGCCAGCAGCCAAGATACTAGCGGGTACTACGAGCAGTTCTTC. This gives the protein CASSQDTSGYYEQFF.